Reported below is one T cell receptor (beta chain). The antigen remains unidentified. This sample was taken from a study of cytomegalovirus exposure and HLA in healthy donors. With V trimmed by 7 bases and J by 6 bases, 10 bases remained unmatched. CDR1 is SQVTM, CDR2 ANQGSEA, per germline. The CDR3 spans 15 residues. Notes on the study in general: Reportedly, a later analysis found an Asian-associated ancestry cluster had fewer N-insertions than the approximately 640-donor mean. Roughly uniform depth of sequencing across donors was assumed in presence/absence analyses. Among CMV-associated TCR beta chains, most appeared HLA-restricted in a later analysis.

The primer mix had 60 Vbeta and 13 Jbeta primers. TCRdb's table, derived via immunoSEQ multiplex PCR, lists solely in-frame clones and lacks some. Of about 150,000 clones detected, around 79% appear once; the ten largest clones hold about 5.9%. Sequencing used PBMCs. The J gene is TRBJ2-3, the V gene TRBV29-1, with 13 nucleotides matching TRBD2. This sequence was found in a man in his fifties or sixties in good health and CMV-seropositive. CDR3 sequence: CSAEGLAGVSDTQYF. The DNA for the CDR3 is TGCAGCGCCGAAGGACTAGCGGGAGTTAGTGATACGCAGTATTTT.